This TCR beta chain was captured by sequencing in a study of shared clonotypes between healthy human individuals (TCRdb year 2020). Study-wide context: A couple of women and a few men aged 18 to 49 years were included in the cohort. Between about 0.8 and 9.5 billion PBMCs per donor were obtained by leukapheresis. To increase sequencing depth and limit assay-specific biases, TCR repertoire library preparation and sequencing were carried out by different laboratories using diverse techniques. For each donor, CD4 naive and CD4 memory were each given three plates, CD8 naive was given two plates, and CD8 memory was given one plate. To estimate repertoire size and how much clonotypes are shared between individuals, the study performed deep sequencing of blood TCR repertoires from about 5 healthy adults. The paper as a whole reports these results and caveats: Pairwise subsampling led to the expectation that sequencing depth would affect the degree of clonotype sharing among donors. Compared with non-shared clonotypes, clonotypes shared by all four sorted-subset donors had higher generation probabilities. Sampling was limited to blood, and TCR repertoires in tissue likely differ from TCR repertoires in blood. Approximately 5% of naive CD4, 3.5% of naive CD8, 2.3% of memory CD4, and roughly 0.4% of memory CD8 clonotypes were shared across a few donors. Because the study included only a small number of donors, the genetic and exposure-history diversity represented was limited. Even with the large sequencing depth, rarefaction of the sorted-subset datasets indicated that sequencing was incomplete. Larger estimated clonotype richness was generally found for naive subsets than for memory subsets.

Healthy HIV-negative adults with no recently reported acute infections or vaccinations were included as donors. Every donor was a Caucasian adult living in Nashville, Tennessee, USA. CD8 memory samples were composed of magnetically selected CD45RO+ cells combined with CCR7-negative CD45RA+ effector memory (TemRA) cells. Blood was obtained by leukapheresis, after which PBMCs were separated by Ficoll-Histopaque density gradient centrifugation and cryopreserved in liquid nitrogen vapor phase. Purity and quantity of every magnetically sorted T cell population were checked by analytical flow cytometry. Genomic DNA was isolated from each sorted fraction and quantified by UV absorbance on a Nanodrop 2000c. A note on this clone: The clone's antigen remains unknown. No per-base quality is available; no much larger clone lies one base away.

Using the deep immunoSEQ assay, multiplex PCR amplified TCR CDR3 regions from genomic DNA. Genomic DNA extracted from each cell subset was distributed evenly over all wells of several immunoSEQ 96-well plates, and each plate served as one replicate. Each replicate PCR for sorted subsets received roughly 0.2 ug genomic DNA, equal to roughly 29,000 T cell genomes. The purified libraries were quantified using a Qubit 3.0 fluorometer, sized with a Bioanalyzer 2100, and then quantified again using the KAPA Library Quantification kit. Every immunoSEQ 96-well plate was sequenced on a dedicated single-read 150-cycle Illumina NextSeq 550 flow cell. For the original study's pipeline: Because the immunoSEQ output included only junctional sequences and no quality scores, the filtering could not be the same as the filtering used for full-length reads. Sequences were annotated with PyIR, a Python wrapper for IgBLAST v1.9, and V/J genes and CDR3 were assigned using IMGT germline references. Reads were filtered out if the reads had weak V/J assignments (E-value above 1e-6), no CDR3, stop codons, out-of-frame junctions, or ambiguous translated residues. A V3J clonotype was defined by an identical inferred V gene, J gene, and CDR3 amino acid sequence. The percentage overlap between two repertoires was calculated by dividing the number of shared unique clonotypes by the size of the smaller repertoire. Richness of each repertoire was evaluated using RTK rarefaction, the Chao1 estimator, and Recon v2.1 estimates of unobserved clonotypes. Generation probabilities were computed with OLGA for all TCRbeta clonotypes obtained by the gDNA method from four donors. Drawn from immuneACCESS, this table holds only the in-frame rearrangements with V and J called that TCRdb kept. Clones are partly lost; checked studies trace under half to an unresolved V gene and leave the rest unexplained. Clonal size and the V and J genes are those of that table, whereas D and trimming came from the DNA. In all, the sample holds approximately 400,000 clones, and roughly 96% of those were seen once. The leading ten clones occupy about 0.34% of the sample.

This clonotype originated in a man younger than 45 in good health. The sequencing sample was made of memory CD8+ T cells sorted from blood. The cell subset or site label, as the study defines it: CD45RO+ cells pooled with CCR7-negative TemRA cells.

The CDR3 reads as follows: CASSITNTGELFF. The nucleotides read TGCGCCAGCTCGATCACGAACACCGGGGAGCTGTTTTTT. Recombination connected TRBV10-1 to TRBJ2-2, with the D segment identity uncertain. CDR1 WNHNN and CDR2 SYGVQD are derived from the germline V gene (reference sequence). The cysteine opens and the phenylalanine closes a CDR3 of 13 amino acids. The entry retains the CDR3 DNA only, 39 bases that are in frame from base 1. The trim is 8 bases for V and 0 bases for J, with a gap of 7 bases between the germline ends.